What follows are 2 T cell receptor beta chains derived from one specimen sequenced in a study of regulatory T cells in long-lasting Graves disease. Documented time point: newly diagnosed GD, antithyroid drugs for less than 3 months. Isolated PBMC RNA provided the starting material for the TCR library. For TCR beta, libraries came from iRepertoire HTBI primers and Arm-PCR of CDR3 regions. TCRdb re-called the multiplex PCR reads through MiXCR, storing one row per CDR3 protein. This table has about 540,000 distinct CDR3 sequences, 13% appearing once. Separately, the same data were catalogued under a study of T cells in Graves' hyperthyroidism and ophthalmopathy.

Sequencing used peripheral blood mononuclear cells (PBMCs), obtained at new diagnosis, from a patient treated with antithyroid drugs. The receptors shown here come from a man under 40 with Graves disease.

This clonotype was observed a few times. CDR3 sequence (DNA): TGCAGTGCCGCGACTAGCGGGAGCACCGGGGAGCTGTTTTTT. Translating gives CSAATSGSTGELFF. The J gene is TRBJ2-2, the V gene TRBV20-1; 12 positions match TRBD2. V lost 6 bases, J lost 4 bases, and 3 bases stayed unmatched. This CDR3 region has 14 residues. Germline V gene sequence: CDR1 DFQATT, CDR2 SNEGSKA (reference sequence).

This chain links TRBV27 with TRBJ2-1; D is tentatively TRBD1 or TRBD2 (5 bases each). CDR1 is MNHEY and CDR2 is SMNVEV in the germline V gene (reference sequence). The CDR3 is 15 amino acids. The ends were cut back, 5 bases at V and 6 bases at J, with 17 bases in the middle. CDR3 bases: TGTGCCAGCAGTAGAAGCGATCTTGGGGGCAATGAGCAGTTCTTC. Translated: CASSRSDLGGNEQFF.